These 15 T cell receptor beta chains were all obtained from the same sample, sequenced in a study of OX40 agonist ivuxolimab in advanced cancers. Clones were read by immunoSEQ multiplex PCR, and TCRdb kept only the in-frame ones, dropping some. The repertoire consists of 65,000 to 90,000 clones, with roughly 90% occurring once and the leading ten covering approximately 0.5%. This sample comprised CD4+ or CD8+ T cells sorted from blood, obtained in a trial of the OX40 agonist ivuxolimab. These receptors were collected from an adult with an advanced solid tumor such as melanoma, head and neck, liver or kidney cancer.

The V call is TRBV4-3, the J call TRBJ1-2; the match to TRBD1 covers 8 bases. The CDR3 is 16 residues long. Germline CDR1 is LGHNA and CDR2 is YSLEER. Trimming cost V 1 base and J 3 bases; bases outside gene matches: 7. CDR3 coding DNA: TGCGCCAGCAGCCAAGGGGGCAGGGGGCAAGACTATGGCTACACCTTC. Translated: CASSQGGRGQDYGYTF.

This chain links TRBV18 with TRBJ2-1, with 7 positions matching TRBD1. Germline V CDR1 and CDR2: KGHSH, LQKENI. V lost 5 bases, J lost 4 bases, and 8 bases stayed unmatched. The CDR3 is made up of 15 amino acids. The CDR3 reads CASSTGGQVYNEQFF. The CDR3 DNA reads TGTGCCAGCTCAACAGGAGGACAGGTTTACAATGAGCAGTTCTTC.

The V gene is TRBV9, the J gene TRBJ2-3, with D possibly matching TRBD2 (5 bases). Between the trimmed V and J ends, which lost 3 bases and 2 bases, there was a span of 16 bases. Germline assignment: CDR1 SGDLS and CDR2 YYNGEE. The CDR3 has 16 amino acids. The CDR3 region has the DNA TGTGCCAGCAGCGCTAGAGGGCGCGCAATCACAGATACGCAGTATTTT. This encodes CASSARGRAITDTQYF.

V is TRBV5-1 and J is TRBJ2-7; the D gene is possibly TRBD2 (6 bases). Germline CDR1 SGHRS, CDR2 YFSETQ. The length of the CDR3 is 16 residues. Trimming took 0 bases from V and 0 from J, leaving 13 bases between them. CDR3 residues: CASSLAPGLGSYEQYF. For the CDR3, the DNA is TGCGCCAGCAGCTTGGCCCCGGGACTGGGCTCCTACGAGCAGTACTTC.

This chain's CDR3 is CASSKFRFPRDYGYTF. The CDR3 region has the DNA TGTGCCAGCAGCAAATTCCGGTTTCCCCGGGACTATGGCTACACCTTC. The rearrangement joins TRBV21-1 to TRBJ1-2. TRBV21-1 is a pseudogene segment. The CDR3 length is 16 residues.

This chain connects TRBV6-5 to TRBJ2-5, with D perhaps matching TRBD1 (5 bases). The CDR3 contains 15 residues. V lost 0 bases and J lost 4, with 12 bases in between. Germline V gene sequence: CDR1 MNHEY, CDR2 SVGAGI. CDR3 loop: CASSYSTRAGETQYF. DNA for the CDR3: TGTGCCAGCAGTTACTCGACCAGGGCCGGAGAGACCCAGTACTTC.

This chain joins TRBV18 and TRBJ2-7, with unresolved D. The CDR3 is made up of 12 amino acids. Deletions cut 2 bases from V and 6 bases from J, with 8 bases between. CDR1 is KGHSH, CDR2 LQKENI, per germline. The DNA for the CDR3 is TGTGCCAGCTCACCAGGGCCGGTCGAGCAGTACTTC. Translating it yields CASSPGPVEQYF. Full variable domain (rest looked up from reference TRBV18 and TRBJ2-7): NAGVMQNPRHLVRRRGQEARLRCSPMKGHSHVYWYRQLPEEGLKFMVYLQKENIIDESGMPKERFSAEFPKEGPSILRIQQVVRGDSAAYFCASSPGPVEQYFGPGTRLTVT.

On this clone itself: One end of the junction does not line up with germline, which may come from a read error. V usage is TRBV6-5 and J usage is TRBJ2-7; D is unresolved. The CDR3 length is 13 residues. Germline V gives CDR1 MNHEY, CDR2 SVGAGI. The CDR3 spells CAGSYPGAYEQYF. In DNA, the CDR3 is TGTGCCGGCAGTTACCCCGGAGCCTACGAGCAGTACTTC.

CDR3: CSARDSDTQYF. DNA of the CDR3: TGCAGTGCTAGAGACTCAGATACGCAGTATTTT. The chain couples TRBV20-1 to TRBJ2-3, with D hard to call. Germline V gene lookup returns CDR1 DFQATT and CDR2 SNEGSKA (reference sequence). Trimming left V 0 bases short and J 4 bases short, with 2 bases between. There are 11 residues in the CDR3.

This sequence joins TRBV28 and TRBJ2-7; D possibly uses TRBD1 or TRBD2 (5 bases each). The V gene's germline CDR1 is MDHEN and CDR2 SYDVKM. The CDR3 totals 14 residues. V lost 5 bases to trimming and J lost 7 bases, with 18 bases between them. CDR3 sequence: CASSPPGTPGEQYF. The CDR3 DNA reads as TGTGCCAGCAGTCCACCAGGGACCCCAGGGGAGCAGTACTTC.

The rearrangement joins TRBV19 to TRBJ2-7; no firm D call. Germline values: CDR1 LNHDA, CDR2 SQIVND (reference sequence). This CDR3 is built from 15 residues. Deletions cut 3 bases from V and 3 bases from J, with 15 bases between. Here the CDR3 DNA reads TGTGCCAGTAGTATGAGGCAGGATAAGGACTACGAGCAGTACTTC. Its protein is CASSMRQDKDYEQYF.

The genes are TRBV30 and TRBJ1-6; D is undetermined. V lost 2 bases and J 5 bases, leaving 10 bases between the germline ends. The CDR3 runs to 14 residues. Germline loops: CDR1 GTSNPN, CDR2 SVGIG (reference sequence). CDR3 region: CAWSIRQDNSPLHF. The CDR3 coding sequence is TGTGCCTGGAGTATTCGGCAGGATAATTCACCCCTCCACTTT. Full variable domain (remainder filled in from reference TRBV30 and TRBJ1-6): SQTIHQWPATLVQPVGSPLSLECTVEGTSNPNLYWYRQAAGRGLQLLFYSVGIGQISSEVPQNLSASRPQDRQFILSSKKLLLSDSGFYLCAWSIRQDNSPLHFGNGTRLTVT.

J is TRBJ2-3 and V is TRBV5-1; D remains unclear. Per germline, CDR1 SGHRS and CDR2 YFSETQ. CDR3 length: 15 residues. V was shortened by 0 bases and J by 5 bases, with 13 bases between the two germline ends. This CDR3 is CASSLEGRWEDTQYF. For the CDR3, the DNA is TGCGCCAGCAGCTTGGAAGGTCGGTGGGAAGATACGCAGTATTTT.

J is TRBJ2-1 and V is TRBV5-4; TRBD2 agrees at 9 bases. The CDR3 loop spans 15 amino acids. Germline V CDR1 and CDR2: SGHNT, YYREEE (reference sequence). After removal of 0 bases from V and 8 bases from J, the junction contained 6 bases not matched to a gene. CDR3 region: CASSLGGTSIDEQFF. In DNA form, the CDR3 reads TGTGCCAGCAGCTTGGGGGGGACTAGCATCGATGAGCAGTTCTTC. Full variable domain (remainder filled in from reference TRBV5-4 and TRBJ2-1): ETGVTQSPTHLIKTRGQQVTLRCSSQSGHNTVSWYQQALGQGPQFIFQYYREEENGRGNFPPRFSGLQFPNYSSELNVNALELDDSALYLCASSLGGTSIDEQFFGPGTRLTVL.

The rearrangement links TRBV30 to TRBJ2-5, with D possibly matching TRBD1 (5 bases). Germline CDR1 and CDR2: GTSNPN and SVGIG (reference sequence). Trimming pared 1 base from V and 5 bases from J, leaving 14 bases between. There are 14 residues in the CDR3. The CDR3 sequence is CAWSEGQTGETQYF. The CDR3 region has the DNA TGTGCCTGGAGTGAGGGGCAAACCGGGGAGACCCAGTACTTC.